The clone carrying this T cell receptor beta chain was recorded at least ten times. Through Arm-PCR of CDR3 regions and iRepertoire HTBI primers, TCR beta libraries were built. TCRdb recomputed calls from the multiplex PCR reads with MiXCR, one row per CDR3 protein. The repertoire consists of about 470,000 distinct CDR3 sequences, with around 20% occurring once and the leading ten covering 6.5% to 8%. The sample's time point: persistent/refractory GD, antithyroid drugs over 5 years with positive TRAb. Extracted RNA from PBMCs served as the source of the TCR library. The record originates from a study of regulatory T cells in long-lasting Graves disease. The sequence derives from a female donor with Graves disease. This specimen was peripheral blood mononuclear cells (PBMCs), taken when the disease was refractory, from a patient treated with antithyroid drugs.

The CDR3 bases are TGTGCCAGCAGTGCGGAACCAGGGCAGAAAGCTTTCTTT. Amino acids: CASSAEPGQKAFF. This chain connects TRBV25-1 to TRBJ1-1, with D perhaps matching TRBD1 (5 bases). The CDR3 runs 13 residues. The ends were cut back, 4 bases at V and 9 bases at J, with 15 bases in the middle. CDR1 and CDR2 from the germline V gene are MGHDK and SYGVNS.